This T cell receptor (beta chain) was sequenced in a study of beta chain features in type 1 diabetes. About the study: Healthy donors and patients had similar age, gender and cell yields. Study-wide findings and caveats: Among patients with Type 1 diabetes, TCRB CDR3s were moderately but significantly shorter in every one of the four CD4+ subsets. The study found that naive, central memory and Treg TCRB repertoires appeared more similar in patients than in healthy donors.

Sequencing targeted expressed TCRB transcripts, as all isolated RNA had been reverse transcribed. Generated by immunoSEQ multiplex PCR, the TCRdb table keeps only in-frame clones and is missing some. This sample has approximately 160,000 clones, with about 9.3% found just once. V lost 6 bases and J lost 7; bases outside the gene matches: 10. The CDR3 length is 16 residues. Per germline, CDR1 LNHDA and CDR2 SQIVND (reference sequence). This clone was seen more than once but under ten times. What it recognizes is unknown. The rearrangement links TRBV19 to TRBJ2-1; 12 positions match TRBD2. The specimen was central memory CD4+ T cells from blood. This receptor was identified in a young man with type 1 diabetes. This CDR3 is CASSKMTSGSRNEQFF. The CDR3 DNA reads as TGTGCCAGTAGCAAGATGACTAGCGGGAGTAGGAATGAGCAGTTCTTC. Supplemented by reference TRBV19 and TRBJ2-1, the full variable domain reads DGGITQSPKYLFRKEGQNVTLSCEQNLNHDAMYWYRQDPGQGLRLIYYSQIVNDFQKGDIAEGYSVSREKKESFPLTVTSAQKNPTAFYLCASSKMTSGSRNEQFFGPGTRLTVL.